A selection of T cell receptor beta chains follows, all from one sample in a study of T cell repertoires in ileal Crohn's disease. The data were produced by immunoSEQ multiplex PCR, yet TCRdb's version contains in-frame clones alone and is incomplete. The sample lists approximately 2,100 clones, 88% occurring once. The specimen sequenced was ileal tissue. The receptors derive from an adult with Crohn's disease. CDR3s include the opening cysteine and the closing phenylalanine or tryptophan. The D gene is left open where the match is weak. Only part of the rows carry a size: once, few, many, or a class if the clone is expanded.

TGTGCCATCAGTGAGTCGATAACAGCGGTCCACCCGGGGGAGCAGTACTTC	CAISESITAVHPGEQYF	TRBJ2-7	TRBV10-3	.	.
TGTGCCAGCAGCTCCCGAGGGACAGGGGGGTCCCCTTACGAGCAGTACTTC	CASSSRGTGGSPYEQYF	TRBJ2-7	TRBV11-3	TRBD1	.
TGTGCCAGCAGCCTAAAGCAGCACTCTGGAAACACCATATATTTT	CASSLKQHSGNTIYF	TRBJ1-3	TRBV7-2	.	.
TGCGCCAGCAACCTAGCGGGAGAAGGTACGCAGTATTTT	CASNLAGEGTQYF	TRBJ2-3	TRBV5-1	TRBD2	.
TGCGCCAGCACCCGGGACGTCTCCTATAATTCACCCCTCCACTTT	CASTRDVSYNSPLHF	TRBJ1-6	TRBV5-1	.	.
TGTGCTAGCAGCCAGACAGCTGGTGAAGAGACCCAGTACTTC	CASSQTAGEETQYF	TRBJ2-5	TRBV7-7	.	.
TGTGCCAGCAGTCCTCCAACAGGGGCCCGAAACACCGGGGAGCTGTTTTTT	CASSPPTGARNTGELFF	TRBJ2-2	TRBV25-1	TRBD1	few
TGTGCCAGCAGCCAAGACGCCCAGGGGGTAGGTGTAGGAGAGACCCAGTACTTC	CASSQDAQGVGVGETQYF	TRBJ2-5	TRBV4-2	TRBD1	.
TGTGCCAGCAGTGGGGTTTCAGGGGGGAGTCGTCAGTACTTC	CASSGVSGGSRQYF	TRBJ2-7	TRBV2	.	.
TGTGCCAGCAGCTTAGGTTACGGGACAGGAGCTAACTATGGCTACACCTTC	CASSLGYGTGANYGYTF	TRBJ1-2	TRBV7-6	TRBD1	.
TGTGCTAGCAGACTAGCGGGACACACCGGGGAGCTGTTTTTT	CASRLAGHTGELFF	TRBJ2-2	TRBV7-7	TRBD2	.
TGTGCCAGCAGCGTTTGGACTAGCGGCGACAATGAGCAGTTCTTC	CASSVWTSGDNEQFF	TRBJ2-1	TRBV9	TRBD2	.
TGTGCCAGCAGCTTTACGACAGATCCCTACAATGAGCAGTTCTTC	CASSFTTDPYNEQFF	TRBJ2-1	TRBV11-3	.	.
TGTGCCAGCACCGGGACGGAAGGCACAGATACGCAGTATTTT	CASTGTEGTDTQYF	TRBJ2-3	TRBV6-1	.	.
TGTGCCAGCAGCAAAGGATGTACAGATACGCAGTATTTT	CASSKGCTDTQYF	TRBJ2-3	TRBV21-1	.	.
TGTGCCAGCAGCCCACCGGGACAGTTCGGGGTATATGGCTACACCTTC	CASSPPGQFGVYGYTF	TRBJ1-2	TRBV11-3	TRBD1	.
TGTGCCAGCAGTTCTCGCAGGGGGCAGGATGGCTACACCTTC	CASSSRRGQDGYTF	TRBJ1-2	TRBV13	TRBD1	.
TGTGCCAGCAGCCGTCACGAGCGGGCCGTTAGCAATCAGCCCCAGCATTTT	CASSRHERAVSNQPQHF	TRBJ1-5	TRBV7-6	.	few
TGCGCCAGCAGCTTGGGACTCAACACCGGGGAGCTGTTTTTT	CASSLGLNTGELFF	TRBJ2-2	TRBV5-1	.	.
TGTGCCAGCAGTCGTTATTATCTGGCACCCGGGGAGCTGTTTTTT	CASSRYYLAPGELFF	TRBJ2-2	TRBV6-5	.	once
TGTGCTAGTGGTTTGCCGACAGCCTATGAGACCCAGTACTTC	CASGLPTAYETQYF	TRBJ2-5	TRBV12-5	.	.
TGCGCCAGCAGCAGGGAAACTGGACTAGCGGTGGTCGATGAGCAGTTCTTC	CASSRETGLAVVDEQFF	TRBJ2-1	TRBV5-1	TRBD2	.
TGTGCCTGGAATCTAGTTAACTATGGCTACACCTTC	CAWNLVNYGYTF	TRBJ1-2	TRBV30	.	.
TGTGCCAGCAGTCCGGGAACCCACTACGAGCAGTACTTC	CASSPGTHYEQYF	TRBJ2-7	TRBV27	.	.
TGTGCCAGCAGTTACTCGTATTTCAGGGGGCGCGGTGGCTACACCTTC	CASSYSYFRGRGGYTF	TRBJ1-2	TRBV6-5	TRBD1	.
TGTGCCAGCAGTGAACAGGGACTCGGCAATCAGCCCCAGCATTTT	CASSEQGLGNQPQHF	TRBJ1-5	TRBV2	.	.
TGTGCCATCAGTGAGTCAGGGTCTAATGAAAAACTGTTTTTT	CAISESGSNEKLFF	TRBJ1-4	TRBV10-3	.	.
TGTGCCAGCAGCCAAGAAACGGGGTTCCCTGGGGCCAACGTCCTGACTTTC	CASSQETGFPGANVLTF	TRBJ2-6	TRBV14	.	.
TGTGCCAGCAGCCCCCGGGACAGGGACAATTCACCCCTCCACTTT	CASSPRDRDNSPLHF	TRBJ1-6	TRBV7-8	TRBD1	.
TGTGCCAGCAGTCGAAAACCGGGACCGATGAACACTGAAGCTTTCTTT	CASSRKPGPMNTEAFF	TRBJ1-1	TRBV27	.	.
TGTGCCAGCAGTTTATTTAGCGATTATGGCTACACCTTC	CASSLFSDYGYTF	TRBJ1-2	TRBV27	.	.
TGTGCCATAAAGCTTAGCTCTGGAAACACCATATATTTT	CAIKLSSGNTIYF	TRBJ1-3	TRBV10-3	.	once
TGTGCCAGTAGTATACTACAGGGGGGCGAGCAGTTCTTC	CASSILQGGEQFF	TRBJ2-1	TRBV19	TRBD1	.
TGTGCCAGCAGGGCCCAGGTGGGTTCTTTCCAGTACTTC	CASRAQVGSFQYF	TRBJ2-5	TRBV6-1	.	.
TGCAGCGTTGAAGCAGATTTCTATGGGACCCAGTACTTC	CSVEADFYGTQYF	TRBJ2-5	TRBV29-1	.	.
TGTGCCAGCAGCTTGGAGGCGGGACAGGGACATTCACCCCTCCACTTT	CASSLEAGQGHSPLHF	TRBJ1-6	TRBV13	TRBD1	.
TGTGCCACCAGCAGAGCCCTGATTGGGGTGAACACTGAAGCTTTCTTT	CATSRALIGVNTEAFF	TRBJ1-1	TRBV15	.	.
TGTGCCAGCTCACCGACTGGAGGAGTGGGCTATGGCTACACCTTC	CASSPTGGVGYGYTF	TRBJ1-2	TRBV18	.	.
TGTGCCAGCAGCACGACAGGGAGGGACACTGAAGCTTTCTTT	CASSTTGRDTEAFF	TRBJ1-1	TRBV2	TRBD1	.
TGTGCCAGCAGCTTCCCGGGGCAGCCCCAGCATTTT	CASSFPGQPQHF	TRBJ1-5	TRBV7-9	.	.
TGTGCCAGCAGCCGTACTAGCCGACGGACGCAAAACATTCAGTACTTC	CASSRTSRRTQNIQYF	TRBJ2-4	TRBV7-8	.	.
TGTGCTAGTGGGCAGGGGAATACTGGGGCCAACGTCCTGACTTTC	CASGQGNTGANVLTF	TRBJ2-6	TRBV12-5	.	.
TGTGCCAGCAGTTCAACAGGGAAATGGGAGACCCAGTACTTC	CASSSTGKWETQYF	TRBJ2-5	TRBV27	.	.
TGTGCCAGCATTCCACCGGGACACCAGGGAGCTTTCTTT	CASIPPGHQGAFF	TRBJ1-1	TRBV25-1	.	.
TGCGCCAGCAGCACCACGGCGAACACTGAAGCTTTCTTT	CASSTTANTEAFF	TRBJ1-1	TRBV5-1	.	.
TGTGCTAGCAGCCATCGTAGCGGGGAGCTGTTTTTT	CASSHRSGELFF	TRBJ2-2	TRBV7-7	.	once
TGTGCTAGCAGCTTAATGGGGGCCGGGGAGCTGTTTTTT	CASSLMGAGELFF	TRBJ2-2	TRBV7-7	.	.
TGTGCCAGCGAGATACAGACGAACACCGGGGAGCTGTTTTTT	CASEIQTNTGELFF	TRBJ2-2	TRBV2	.	.
TGTGCCAGCAGCCCCACCGGGACAGGGAAGGGGGAGCAGTACTTC	CASSPTGTGKGEQYF	TRBJ2-7	TRBV2	TRBD1	.